This entry features one T cell receptor (beta chain) sequence. These data come from a study of blood T cell repertoires in COVID-19. CDR3 size: 15 residues. Trimming at V came to 5 bases and at J to 2 bases, leaving 7 bases not matched to a gene. Germline assignment: CDR1 SGHRS and CDR2 YFSETQ. Original analysis: Cell counts per sample came from amplifying reference gene primers. Profiling relied on immunoSEQ multiplex PCR, and the TCRdb table lists in-frame clones only, not all of them. From that table come the V and J calls and clone size; the DNA was used to work out D and trimming. The profile covers about 230,000 clones, with around nine tenths appearing a single time and about 2.5% taken by the ten largest.

The sequence came from a woman in her fifties or sixties with acute or convalescent COVID-19. The chain has TRBV5-1 and TRBJ2-3; the match to TRBD2 covers 8 bases. Sample: peripheral blood. The DNA of the CDR3 is TGCGCCAGCAGTCGAATAGCGGGAACCACAGATACGCAGTATTTT. This sequence encodes CASSRIAGTTDTQYF.